A single sample is the source of the 24 T cell receptor beta chains below, sequenced in a study of T cell responses to AZD1222 COVID-19 vaccine. This table comes from immunoSEQ multiplex PCR, and its TCRdb copy is limited to in-frame clones, with some not included. Here the sample spans around 70,000 clones, more than 70% being singletons. The specimen comprised peripheral blood, sampled 28 days after the second dose of the MenACWY control vaccine. These receptors were collected from an adult who received the MenACWY meningococcal vaccine as a control.

This rearrangement joins TRBV28 to TRBJ2-7; weak D call: TRBD1 (6 bases). The CDR3 runs to 15 residues. With 4 bases removed from V and 0 bases from J, the gap between germline ends came to 13 bases. The germline gives CDR1 MDHEN, CDR2 SYDVKM. The chain's CDR3 is CASSSDSLISYEQYF. In nucleotides, the CDR3 is TGTGCCAGCAGTTCGGACAGCCTTATCTCCTACGAGCAGTACTTC.

J is TRBJ2-7 and V is TRBV7-3; D is ambiguous. The CDR3 length is 14 residues. Trimming took off 6 bases at V and 5 bases at J, with 17 bases between the two ends. Germline CDR1 is SGHTA and CDR2 is FQGTGA. The CDR3 DNA sequence: TGTGCCAGCAGGAAGCAACGGGCAGAAGACGAGCAGTACTTC. Encoded protein: CASRKQRAEDEQYF.

The V gene is TRBV3-1 (or the pseudogene TRBV3-2), the J gene TRBJ1-6; D remains unclear. Trimming removed 4 bases from V and 5 bases from J, with 12 bases in between. Germline CDR1 LGHDT, CDR2 YNNKEL (reference sequence). The CDR3 length is 15 residues. The CDR3 DNA reads TGTGCCAGCAGCCTTCGGACGGCAGATAATTCACCCCTCCACTTT. It yields the protein CASSLRTADNSPLHF.

This clone was counted once. This rearrangement joins TRBV11-2 to TRBJ2-5; D gene unclear. Germline lookup yields CDR1 SGHAT and CDR2 FQNNGV. V lost 4 bases and J 1 base, leaving 7 bases between the germline ends. CDR3 length: 13 amino acids. CDR3 in amino acids: CASSYGIQETQYF. In nucleotides, the CDR3 is TGTGCCAGCAGCTATGGGATCCAAGAGACCCAGTACTTC.

The chain links TRBV19 to TRBJ2-1; TRBD2 matches 7 bases. This CDR3 has 14 amino acids. V trimming: 7 bases; J trimming: 6 bases; junction bases outside the gene matches: 9. The V gene's germline CDR1 is LNHDA and CDR2 SQIVND (reference sequence). The CDR3 DNA reads TGTGCCAGTATCCCGGGCGGGGGTATCAATGAGCAGTTCTTC. This encodes CASIPGGGINEQFF.

The gene calls are TRBV13 and TRBJ1-2; D is ambiguous. The V end lost 6 bases, the J end lost 4 bases, and 12 bases lay between the germline ends. The CDR3 extends over 13 amino acids. Germline CDR1 PRHDT, CDR2 FYEKMQ (reference sequence). This CDR3 is CASRPGSFYGYTF. The CDR3 DNA is TGTGCCAGCAGACCGGGGAGCTTCTATGGCTACACCTTC.

The chain carries TRBV5-1 and TRBJ1-1; 8 bases are a match to TRBD1. The V gene end was trimmed by 0 bases and the J gene end by 6 bases; junction bases not matched to a gene: 7. CDR1 SGHRS and CDR2 YFSETQ come from the germline V gene. The CDR3 spans 15 residues. In DNA form, the CDR3 reads TGCGCCAGCAGCTTGGGGACCGACAGGGGTGCTGAAGCTTTCTTT. Translated, it gives CASSLGTDRGAEAFF.

V is TRBV7-2 and J is TRBJ2-2; tentatively, D is TRBD1 (5 bases). CDR3 length: 13 amino acids. Between the trimmed V and J ends, which lost 8 bases and 1 base, there was a span of 8 bases. Germline V gene data show CDR1 as SGHTA and CDR2 as FQGNSA. CDR3 in amino acids: CASQGLNTGELFF. The DNA for the CDR3 is TGTGCCAGCCAGGGTTTGAACACCGGGGAGCTGTTTTTT.

As DNA, the CDR3 is TGTGCCAGCAGTCCCCTGGGGTCGCGCCGTTCCCCAGGGCCGCAAGAGACCCAGTACTTC. This encodes CASSPLGSRRSPGPQETQYF. The V gene is TRBV6-6, the J gene TRBJ2-5; D possibly corresponds to TRBD1 (5 bases). This CDR3 contains 20 residues. Per germline, CDR1 MNHNY and CDR2 SVGAGI (reference sequence). V was clipped by 5 bases and J by 2 bases, with 30 bases between them.

The CDR3 DNA reads TGCGCCAGCAGCCAAGTTGGAACAGGGGGCATGGCTTTCTTT. It translates to CASSQVGTGGMAFF. This chain joins TRBV4-1 and TRBJ1-1, with 9 positions matching TRBD1. CDR3 length: 14 residues. Losses at the gene ends were 1 base for V and 11 bases for J; bases not matched to a gene: 8. The germline V gene has CDR1 MGHRA and CDR2 YSYEKL.

The V gene is TRBV11-3, the J gene TRBJ2-7; D might be TRBD2 (5 bases). Germline CDR1 is SGHNT and CDR2 is YENEEA. The CDR3 consists of 13 residues. V lost 2 bases to trimming and J lost 6 bases, with 11 bases between them. CDR3 sequence (DNA): TGTGCCAGCAGCTTAAACCAACTAGGCGAGCAGTACTTC. Amino acid sequence: CASSLNQLGEQYF.

This chain joins TRBV3-1 (or the pseudogene TRBV3-2) and TRBJ2-1; the match to TRBD2 covers 7 bases. This CDR3 has 15 residues. CDR1 and CDR2 from the germline V gene are LGHDT and YNNKEL (reference sequence). The trim removed 6 bases at V and 2 bases at J, leaving 7 bases unmatched. The CDR3 spells CASSPGGGAYNEQFF. The CDR3 region has the DNA TGTGCCAGCAGTCCGGGGGGAGGTGCCTACAATGAGCAGTTCTTC.

This chain links TRBV4-2 with TRBJ2-5; 9 bases line up with TRBD2. Germline lookup yields CDR1 LGHNA and CDR2 YNFKEQ. The CDR3 is 16 residues long. V was pared by 1 base and J by 1 base, with 4 bases of the junction left unmatched. Here the CDR3 DNA reads TGTGCCAGCAGCCAAGCGACTAGCGGACCCCAAGAGACCCAGTACTTC. Protein product: CASSQATSGPQETQYF.

The chain employs TRBV19 and TRBJ1-4; TRBD1 aligns across 9 bases. This CDR3 spans 15 amino acids. V lost 5 bases, J lost 4 bases, and 5 bases stayed unmatched. Looked up from germline, CDR1 is LNHDA and CDR2 is SQIVND (reference sequence). This CDR3 is CASSAPGQGNEKLFF. The CDR3 DNA follows: TGTGCCAGTAGTGCTCCGGGACAGGGTAATGAAAAACTGTTTTTT.

This rearrangement joins TRBV25-1 to TRBJ1-4, with 7 bases that match TRBD1. Germline loops: CDR1 MGHDK, CDR2 SYGVNS. V lost 1 base, J lost 8 bases, and 4 bases stayed unmatched. The CDR3 has 14 amino acids. The CDR3: CASSEWDSGEKLFF. CDR3 sequence (DNA): TGTGCCAGCAGTGAATGGGACAGCGGGGAAAAACTGTTTTTT.

This rearrangement joins TRBV7-2 to TRBJ2-5; D is unclear. V was trimmed by 0 bases and J by 5 bases, leaving 7 bases between them. The germline V gene has CDR1 SGHTA and CDR2 FQGNSA. The CDR3 is made up of 13 amino acids. This CDR3 reads CASSLAGPETQYF. The CDR3 bases are TGTGCCAGCAGCTTAGCGGGTCCGGAGACCCAGTACTTC.

The V and J genes are TRBV7-9 and TRBJ1-6, with 9 bases identical to TRBD1. Germline CDR1 and CDR2: SEHNR and FQNEAQ (reference sequence). With V trimmed by 4 bases and J by 8 bases, 6 bases remained unmatched. This CDR3 is 15 amino acids long. In DNA form, the CDR3 reads TGTGCCAGCAGCTATGGACAGGGGTCGCATTCACCCCTCCACTTT. It is translated as CASSYGQGSHSPLHF.

The rearrangement links TRBV28 to TRBJ2-7, with TRBD1 as a possible D gene (6 bases). Germline loops: CDR1 MDHEN, CDR2 SYDVKM. V lost 4 bases and J lost 5, with 12 bases in between. The CDR3 loop spans 13 amino acids. CDR3 amino acids: CASSYGTINEQYF. CDR3 nucleotides: TGTGCCAGCAGTTACGGGACAATAAACGAGCAGTACTTC.

V is TRBV30 and J is TRBJ1-4, with 8 bases identical to TRBD1. Germline CDR1 reads GTSNPN; CDR2 reads SVGIG (reference sequence). J lost 4 bases, V lost 3 bases, and 7 bases had no gene match. This CDR3 is built from 15 residues. CDR3: CAWSGQGAINEKLFF. The CDR3 DNA is TGTGCCTGGAGCGGTCAGGGGGCCATTAATGAAAAACTGTTTTTT.

V usage is TRBV5-4 and J usage is TRBJ2-7; 8 bases agree with TRBD2. CDR1 is SGHNT and CDR2 is YYREEE in the germline V gene (reference sequence). The CDR3 is 15 amino acids. The V and J ends lost 1 base and 4 bases, in that order; junction bases with no gene match: 7. CDR3 in DNA: TGTGCCAGCAGCTTGCTCCACGGGGGGGGATACGAGCAGTACTTC. This encodes CASSLLHGGGYEQYF.

The chain links TRBV4-3 to TRBJ1-5, with D tentatively TRBD1 (5 bases). Germline values: CDR1 LGHNA, CDR2 YSLEER. The CDR3 is 13 residues long. The V gene lost 5 bases and the J gene lost 4 bases, with 9 bases spanning the gap. CDR3 region: CASSWGRNQPQHF. The DNA of the CDR3 is TGCGCCAGCAGCTGGGGGAGGAATCAGCCCCAGCATTTT.

This clone was observed a handful of times. The chain has TRBV6-2 or TRBV6-3 and TRBJ2-7, with unresolved D. Germline values: CDR1 MNHEY, CDR2 SVGEGT. The CDR3 extends over 14 amino acids. The ends were cut back, 5 bases at V and 3 bases at J, with 14 bases in the middle. The CDR3 loop reads CASSGVGSLYEQYF. For the CDR3, the DNA is TGTGCCAGCAGTGGGGTTGGGTCCCTCTACGAGCAGTACTTC.

V and J are TRBV19 and TRBJ2-7; TRBD1 matches at 8 bases. The CDR3 length is 16 residues. Trimming removed 2 bases from V and 3 bases from J; junction bases left unmatched: 9. The germline V gene has CDR1 LNHDA and CDR2 SQIVND (reference sequence). The CDR3 coding sequence is TGTGCCAGTAGTATAACCGTGGGACAGGCACACTACGAGCAGTACTTC. Its translation is CASSITVGQAHYEQYF.

The chain has TRBV28 and TRBJ2-2; TRBD2 matches 7 bases. There are 14 residues in the CDR3. Germline-derived CDR1 and CDR2 are MDHEN and SYDVKM. J was trimmed by 6 bases and V by 8 bases; bases with no gene match: 9. The DNA for the CDR3 is TGTGCCAGCCACCTTTCCGGGGGGTCCGGGGAGCTGTTTTTT. Translated: CASHLSGGSGELFF.